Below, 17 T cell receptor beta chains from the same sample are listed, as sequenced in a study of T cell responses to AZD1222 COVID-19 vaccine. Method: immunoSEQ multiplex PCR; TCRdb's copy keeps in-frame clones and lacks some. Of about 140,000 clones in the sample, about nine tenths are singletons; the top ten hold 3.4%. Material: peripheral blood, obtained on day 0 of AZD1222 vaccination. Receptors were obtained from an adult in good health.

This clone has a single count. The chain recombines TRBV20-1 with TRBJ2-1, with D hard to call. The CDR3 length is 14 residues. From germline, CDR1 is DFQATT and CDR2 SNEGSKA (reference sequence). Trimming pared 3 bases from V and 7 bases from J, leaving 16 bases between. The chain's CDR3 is CSASPHTTGNEQFF. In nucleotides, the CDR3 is TGCAGTGCTAGTCCACACACCACTGGAAATGAGCAGTTCTTC.

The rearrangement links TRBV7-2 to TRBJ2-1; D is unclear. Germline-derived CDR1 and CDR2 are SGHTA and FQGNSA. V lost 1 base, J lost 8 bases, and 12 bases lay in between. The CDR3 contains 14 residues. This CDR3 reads CASSLEGLFDEQFF. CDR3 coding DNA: TGTGCCAGCAGCTTAGAAGGTCTTTTCGATGAGCAGTTCTTC. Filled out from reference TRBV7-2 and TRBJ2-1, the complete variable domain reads GAGVSQSPSNKVTEKGKDVELRCDPISGHTALYWYRQSLGQGLEFLIYFQGNSAPDKSGLPSDRFSAERTGGSVSTLTIQRTQQEDSAVYLCASSLEGLFDEQFFGPGTRLTVL.

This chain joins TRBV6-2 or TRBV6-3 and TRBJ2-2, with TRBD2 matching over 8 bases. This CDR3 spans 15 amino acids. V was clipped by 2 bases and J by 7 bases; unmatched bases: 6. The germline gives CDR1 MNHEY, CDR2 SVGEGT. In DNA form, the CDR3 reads TGTGCCAGCAGTTACGTCGCGGGAGGAAACGGGGAGCTGTTTTTT. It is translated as CASSYVAGGNGELFF.

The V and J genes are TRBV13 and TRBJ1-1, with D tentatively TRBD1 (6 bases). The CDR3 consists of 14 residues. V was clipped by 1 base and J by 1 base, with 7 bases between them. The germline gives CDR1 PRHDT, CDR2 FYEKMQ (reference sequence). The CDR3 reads CASSLEGGNTEAFF. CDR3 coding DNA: TGTGCCAGCAGCTTAGAAGGGGGGAACACTGAAGCTTTCTTT.

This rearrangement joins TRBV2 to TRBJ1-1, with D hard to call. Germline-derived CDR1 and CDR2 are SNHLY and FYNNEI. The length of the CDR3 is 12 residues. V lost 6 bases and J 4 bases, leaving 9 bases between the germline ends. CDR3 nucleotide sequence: TGTGCCAGCAGCGTCGTGGGCACTGAAGCTTTCTTT. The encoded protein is CASSVVGTEAFF.

The CDR3 here is CASSFTAGGYNEQFF. The DNA for the CDR3 is TGCGCCAGCAGCTTCACTGCGGGGGGCTACAATGAGCAGTTCTTC. The rearrangement links TRBV5-1 to TRBJ2-1; 8 nucleotides line up with TRBD2. The CDR3 is 15 residues long. Per the germline V gene, CDR1 is SGHRS and CDR2 is YFSETQ. With 2 bases clipped from V and 3 bases from J, the junction kept 4 bases outside the gene matches.

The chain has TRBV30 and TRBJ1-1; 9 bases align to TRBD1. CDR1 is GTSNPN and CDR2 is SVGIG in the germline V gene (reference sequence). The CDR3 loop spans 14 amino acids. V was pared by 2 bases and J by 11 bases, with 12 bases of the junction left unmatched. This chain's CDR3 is CAWSRGTGHMQAFF. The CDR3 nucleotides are TGTGCCTGGAGTCGCGGGACAGGGCATATGCAGGCTTTCTTT.

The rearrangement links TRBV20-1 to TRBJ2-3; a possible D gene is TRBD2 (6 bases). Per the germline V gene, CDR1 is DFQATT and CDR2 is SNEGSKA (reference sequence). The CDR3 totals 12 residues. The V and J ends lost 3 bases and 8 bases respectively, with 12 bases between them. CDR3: CSASGDFGTQYF. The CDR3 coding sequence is TGCAGTGCTAGTGGGGACTTCGGTACGCAGTATTTT.

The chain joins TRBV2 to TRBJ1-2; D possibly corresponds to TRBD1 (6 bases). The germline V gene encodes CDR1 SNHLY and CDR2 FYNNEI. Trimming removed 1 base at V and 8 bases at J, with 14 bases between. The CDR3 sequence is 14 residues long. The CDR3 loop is CASSEVRQGSGYTF. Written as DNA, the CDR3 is TGTGCCAGCAGTGAAGTGAGGCAGGGGAGCGGCTACACCTTC.

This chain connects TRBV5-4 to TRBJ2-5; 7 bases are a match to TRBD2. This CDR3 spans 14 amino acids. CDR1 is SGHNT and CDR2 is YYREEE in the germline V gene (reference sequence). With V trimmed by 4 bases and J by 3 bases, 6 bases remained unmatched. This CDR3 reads CASSLGGSEETQYF. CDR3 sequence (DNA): TGTGCCAGCAGCCTGGGAGGGAGTGAAGAGACCCAGTACTTC.

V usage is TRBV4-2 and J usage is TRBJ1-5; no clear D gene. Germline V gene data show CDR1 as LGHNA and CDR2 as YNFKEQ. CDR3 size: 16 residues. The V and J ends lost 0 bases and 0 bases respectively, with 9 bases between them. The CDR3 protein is CASSQDPRNSNQPQHF. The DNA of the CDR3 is TGTGCCAGCAGCCAAGATCCCAGAAATAGCAATCAGCCCCAGCATTTT.

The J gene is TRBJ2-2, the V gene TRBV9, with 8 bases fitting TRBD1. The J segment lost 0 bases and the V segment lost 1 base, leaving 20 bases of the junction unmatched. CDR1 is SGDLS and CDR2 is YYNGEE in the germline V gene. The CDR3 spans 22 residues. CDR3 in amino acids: CASSVRPGSVGQGGTNTGELFF. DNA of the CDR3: TGTGCCAGCAGCGTACGCCCAGGTAGTGTTGGACAGGGAGGCACGAACACCGGGGAGCTGTTTTTT.

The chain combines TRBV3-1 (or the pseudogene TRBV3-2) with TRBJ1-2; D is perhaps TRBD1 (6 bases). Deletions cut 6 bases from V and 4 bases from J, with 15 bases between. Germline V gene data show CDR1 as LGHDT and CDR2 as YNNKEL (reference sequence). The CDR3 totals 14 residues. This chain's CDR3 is CASRLSGDPYGYTF. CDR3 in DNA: TGTGCCAGCAGGCTCTCAGGGGACCCCTATGGCTACACCTTC.

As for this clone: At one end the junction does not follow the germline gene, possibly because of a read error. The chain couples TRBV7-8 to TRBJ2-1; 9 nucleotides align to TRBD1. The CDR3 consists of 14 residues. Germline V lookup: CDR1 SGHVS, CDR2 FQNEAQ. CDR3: CASSRGTGYNGQFF. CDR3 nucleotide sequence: TGTGCCAGCAGCCGGGGGACAGGGTACAATGGGCAGTTCTTC.

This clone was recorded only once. The CDR3 region has the DNA TGTGCCAGCAGCCAAGAAGGCACTTACGGGGGTCAGCCCCAGCATTTT. This translates into CASSQEGTYGGQPQHF. V usage is TRBV4-2 and J usage is TRBJ1-5; TRBD1 is a possible D gene (5 bases). This CDR3 region has 16 residues. V lost 0 bases to trimming and J lost 6 bases, with 15 bases between them. CDR1 LGHNA and CDR2 YNFKEQ come from the germline V gene.

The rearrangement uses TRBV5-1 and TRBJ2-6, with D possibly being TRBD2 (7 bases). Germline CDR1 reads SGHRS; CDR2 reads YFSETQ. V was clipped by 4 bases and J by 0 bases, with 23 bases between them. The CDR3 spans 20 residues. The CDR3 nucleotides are TGCGCCAGCAGCCACCGTGGGGCCGGGGGGCAAAGCTCTGGGGCCAACGTCCTGACTTTC. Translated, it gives CASSHRGAGGQSSGANVLTF.

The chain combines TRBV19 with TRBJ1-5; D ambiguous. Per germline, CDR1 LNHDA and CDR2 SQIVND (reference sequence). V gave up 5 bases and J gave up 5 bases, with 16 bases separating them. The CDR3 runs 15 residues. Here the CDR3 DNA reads TGTGCCAGTAGTTTACCCGCCCCATTAGATCAGCCCCAGCATTTT. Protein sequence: CASSLPAPLDQPQHF.